The 27 T cell receptor beta chains listed next were all sequenced from one sample in a study of cytomegalovirus exposure and HLA in healthy donors. The primer mix had 60 Vbeta and 13 Jbeta primers. Using immunoSEQ multiplex PCR, the repertoire was profiled, and TCRdb retains in-frame clones only, with some absent. The table has around 130,000 clones, roughly 65% seen once. The sequencing sample was made of PBMCs. These receptors originate from a woman in her 30s in good health and CMV-seronegative.

The genes are TRBV6-1 and TRBJ1-4; D may be TRBD1 (5 bases). This CDR3 contains 16 residues. Germline lookup yields CDR1 MNHNS and CDR2 SASEGT. V lost 3 bases and J lost 8, with 19 bases in between. CDR3 protein: CASSDRKRQGGEKLFF. CDR3 sequence (DNA): TGTGCCAGCAGTGATCGAAAAAGGCAGGGAGGAGAAAAACTGTTTTTT.

This chain links TRBV6-4 with TRBJ2-3; tentatively, D is TRBD2 (5 bases). CDR1 is MRHNA, CDR2 SNTAGT, per germline. The CDR3 has 15 residues. The germline V and J ends were trimmed by 0 bases and 2 bases, with 9 bases remaining between them. CDR3 nucleotide sequence: TGTGCCAGCAGTGACTCGAATAGCGCCACAGATACGCAGTATTTT. This translates into CASSDSNSATDTQYF.

The J gene is TRBJ1-2, the V gene TRBV5-1; 9 bases are shared with TRBD1. V lost 7 bases, J lost 4 bases, and 5 bases stayed unmatched. Germline V CDR1 and CDR2: SGHRS, YFSETQ. The CDR3 is 13 amino acids. CDR3 sequence: CASFPGQGYGYTF. CDR3 bases: TGCGCCAGCTTCCCGGGACAGGGCTATGGCTACACCTTC.

The table lists this clone with a few counts. This chain connects TRBV28 to TRBJ1-2; 7 bases fit TRBD1. V shed 9 bases and J 8 bases; nucleotides not matched to a gene: 9. CDR1 and CDR2 from the germline V gene are MDHEN and SYDVKM. The CDR3 loop spans 12 amino acids. CDR3 amino acids: CASKTGSEGYTF. CDR3 sequence (DNA): TGTGCCAGTAAGACAGGGTCCGAGGGCTACACCTTC.

This clone was seen only a few times. V and J are TRBV13 and TRBJ1-3; 12 bases map to TRBD1. This CDR3 region has 14 residues. Germline V lookup: CDR1 PRHDT, CDR2 FYEKMQ (reference sequence). Unmatched junction bases numbered 2, after V lost 3 bases and J lost 8 bases. The CDR3 here is CASSLGQGADTIYF. The CDR3 bases are TGTGCCAGCAGCTTGGGACAGGGGGCGGACACCATATATTTT.

The gene calls are TRBV11-3 and TRBJ2-5, with TRBD2 matching 15 bases. CDR3 size: 16 residues. V lost 5 bases and J lost 5; bases outside the gene matches: 6. Per germline, CDR1 SGHNT and CDR2 YENEEA. The CDR3: CASSMGLAGGRETQYF. The DNA of the CDR3 is TGTGCCAGCAGCATGGGACTAGCGGGAGGTCGGGAGACCCAGTACTTC. The whole variable domain, filled in from reference TRBV11-3 and TRBJ2-5, reads EAGVVQSPRYKIIEKKQPVAFWCNPISGHNTLYWYLQNLGQGPELLIRYENEEAVDDSQLPKDRFSAERLKGVDSTLKIQPAELGDSAVYLCASSMGLAGGRETQYFGPGTRLLVL.

This sequence joins TRBV15 and TRBJ1-6; weak D call: TRBD1 (6 bases). With 5 bases removed from V and 9 bases from J, the gap between germline ends came to 17 bases. CDR3 length equals 15 residues. CDR1 LNHNV and CDR2 YYDKDF come from the germline V gene (reference sequence). CDR3 nucleotide sequence: TGTGCCACCAGCGAGAGTTACCAGGGGAGTTCACCCCTCCACTTT. This codes for CATSESYQGSSPLHF.

The rearrangement joins TRBV10-3 to TRBJ1-2, with 8 bases identical to TRBD1. The CDR3 contains 15 residues. From germline, CDR1 is ENHRY and CDR2 SYGVKD. V lost 2 bases and J lost 4; bases outside the gene matches: 6. CDR3 loop: CAISEGQGAGYGYTF. CDR3 nucleotides: TGTGCCATCAGTGAGGGGCAGGGGGCTGGCTATGGCTACACCTTC.

V gene TRBV25-1 combines with J gene TRBJ2-3; D not resolved. CDR1 and CDR2 from the germline V gene are MGHDK and SYGVNS. This CDR3 has 14 residues. V was clipped by 4 bases and J by 0 bases, with 8 bases between them. CDR3 bases: TGTGCCAGCAGTGGATTCTATAGCACAGATACGCAGTATTTT. It codes for CASSGFYSTDTQYF.

This chain uses TRBV6-1 with TRBJ2-5; no reliable D call. CDR3 size: 14 residues. Trimming cost V 4 bases and J 5 bases, with 14 bases left between them. Germline CDR1 is MNHNS and CDR2 is SASEGT. The CDR3 DNA follows: TGTGCCAGCAGTGTCATGGCCCGATTGGAGACCCAGTACTTC. It is translated as CASSVMARLETQYF.

V is TRBV19 and J is TRBJ2-1, with a tentative D call TRBD2 (7 bases). CDR1 LNHDA and CDR2 SQIVND come from the germline V gene (reference sequence). The V gene lost 6 bases and the J gene lost 2 bases, with 14 bases spanning the gap. The CDR3 extends over 15 amino acids. The CDR3 protein is CASRPGAGAYNEQFF. The CDR3 DNA reads TGTGCCAGTAGGCCGGGGGCGGGGGCCTACAATGAGCAGTTCTTC. Filled out from reference TRBV19 and TRBJ2-1, the complete variable domain reads DGGITQSPKYLFRKEGQNVTLSCEQNLNHDAMYWYRQDPGQGLRLIYYSQIVNDFQKGDIAEGYSVSREKKESFPLTVTSAQKNPTAFYLCASRPGAGAYNEQFFGPGTRLTVL.

This chain connects TRBV20-1 to TRBJ2-5; D uncertain. The V end lost 1 base, the J end lost 9 bases, and 9 bases lay between the germline ends. CDR3 length equals 11 residues. The V gene's germline CDR1 is DFQATT and CDR2 SNEGSKA (reference sequence). CDR3 sequence: CSARVSTSQYF. CDR3 nucleotide sequence: TGCAGTGCTAGAGTTTCAACTTCCCAGTACTTC.

This chain uses TRBV28 with TRBJ2-1; 7 bases are a match to TRBD2. Germline lookup yields CDR1 MDHEN and CDR2 SYDVKM. This CDR3 comprises 16 residues. J lost 3 bases, V lost 2 bases, and 7 bases had no gene match. CDR3 residues: CASSLGAGADYNEQFF. CDR3 coding DNA: TGTGCCAGCAGTTTAGGGGCGGGAGCTGACTACAATGAGCAGTTCTTC.

This chain connects TRBV18 to TRBJ2-1; TRBD1 aligns across 9 bases. Germline CDR1 is KGHSH and CDR2 is LQKENI. Trimming at V came to 3 bases and at J to 8 bases, leaving 5 bases not matched to a gene. The CDR3 is 14 amino acids. The chain's CDR3 is CASSPDRGDDEQFF. CDR3 DNA: TGTGCCAGCTCACCGGACAGGGGTGATGATGAGCAGTTCTTC. The whole variable domain, filled in from reference TRBV18 and TRBJ2-1, reads NAGVMQNPRHLVRRRGQEARLRCSPMKGHSHVYWYRQLPEEGLKFMVYLQKENIIDESGMPKERFSAEFPKEGPSILRIQQVVRGDSAAYFCASSPDRGDDEQFFGPGTRLTVL.

The chain joins TRBV28 to TRBJ1-2; TRBD1 matches at 8 bases. CDR1 is MDHEN and CDR2 is SYDVKM in the germline V gene. The CDR3 is 15 amino acids. With 4 bases clipped from V and 4 bases from J, the junction kept 8 bases outside the gene matches. The CDR3 region is CASSSPRQGSYGYTF. The CDR3 DNA reads as TGTGCCAGCAGTTCCCCGAGACAGGGGTCCTATGGCTACACCTTC.

This sequence joins TRBV19 and TRBJ2-2; weak D call: TRBD2 (5 bases). The CDR3 is 15 amino acids. Germline V gene data show CDR1 as LNHDA and CDR2 as SQIVND (reference sequence). V shed 3 bases and J shed 5 bases, with 13 bases lying between them. The CDR3 DNA is TGTGCCAGTAGTATTTGGGTGTCGGGGACCGGGGAGCTGTTTTTT. Amino acids: CASSIWVSGTGELFF.

In its sample, this clone was seen once. The rearrangement links TRBV11-1 to TRBJ2-5; a possible D gene is TRBD2 (6 bases). V lost 5 bases to trimming and J lost 3 bases, with 13 bases between them. This CDR3 comprises 14 residues. Per the germline V gene, CDR1 is SGHAT and CDR2 is FQDESV (reference sequence). DNA of the CDR3: TGTGCCAGCAGCCCGCTTTGGAGGGAAGAGACCCAGTACTTC. Protein sequence: CASSPLWREETQYF.

The rearrangement links TRBV10-3 to TRBJ2-7; maybe TRBD2 (5 bases). The germline gives CDR1 ENHRY, CDR2 SYGVKD. The germline V and J ends were trimmed by 4 bases and 7 bases, with 11 bases remaining between them. The CDR3 runs to 12 residues. The CDR3 DNA sequence: TGTGCCATCAGTGGAGGGTCGGGAGAGCAGTACGTC. This encodes CAISGGSGEQYV.

V usage is TRBV27 and J usage is TRBJ2-5, with TRBD1 as a possible D gene (5 bases). Trimming took 6 bases from V and 5 from J, leaving 16 bases between them. The germline gives CDR1 MNHEY, CDR2 SMNVEV (reference sequence). The CDR3 extends over 14 amino acids. CDR3 region: CASSLQGTWETQYF. The CDR3 DNA reads as TGTGCCAGCAGCCTCCAGGGTACATGGGAGACCCAGTACTTC.

This chain links TRBV7-9 with TRBJ2-1, with a possible D match to TRBD1 (5 bases). Germline values: CDR1 SEHNR, CDR2 FQNEAQ (reference sequence). Trimming took 5 bases from V and 4 from J, leaving 12 bases between them. This CDR3 has 14 residues. The CDR3 coding sequence is TGTGCCAGCAGCCCCACGGCAGGGTACAATGAGCAGTTCTTC. Protein sequence: CASSPTAGYNEQFF.

This rearrangement joins TRBV19 to TRBJ1-1, with a weak D call TRBD1 (5 bases). The germline V and J ends were trimmed by 1 base and 5 bases, with 14 bases remaining between them. The V gene's germline CDR1 is LNHDA and CDR2 SQIVND (reference sequence). The CDR3 has 15 amino acids. The CDR3: CASSIGRGERTEAFF. Written as DNA, the CDR3 is TGTGCCAGTAGTATAGGAAGGGGTGAGAGAACTGAAGCTTTCTTT. The full variable domain, with the rest looked up from reference TRBV19 and TRBJ1-1, is DGGITQSPKYLFRKEGQNVTLSCEQNLNHDAMYWYRQDPGQGLRLIYYSQIVNDFQKGDIAEGYSVSREKKESFPLTVTSAQKNPTAFYLCASSIGRGERTEAFFGQGTRLTVV.

J is TRBJ2-4 and V is TRBV21-1; no DNA check was done on the table's D call, TRBD1. TRBV21-1 is reported as a pseudogene. The CDR3 is made up of 15 amino acids. The CDR3 bases are TGTGCCAGCAGCAAAGTAAGGGGGCCGCAAAACATTCAGTACTTC. Encoded protein: CASSKVRGPQNIQYF.

This chain joins TRBV15 and TRBJ2-5; weak D call: TRBD2 (5 bases). Germline CDR1 reads LNHNV; CDR2 reads YYDKDF (reference sequence). Between the trimmed V and J ends, which lost 0 bases and 1 base, there was a span of 9 bases. This CDR3 spans 15 amino acids. CDR3 coding DNA: TGTGCCACCAGCAGAGAACGGGGTTCCCAAGAGACCCAGTACTTC. Translation: CATSRERGSQETQYF.

Notes on this clone: Other DNA sequences in the same sample also yield this CDR3. The chain has TRBV5-1 and TRBJ1-2, with D maybe TRBD1 (6 bases). The CDR3 is made up of 13 amino acids. Trimming cost V 5 bases and J 2 bases, with 10 bases left between them. Germline V gives CDR1 SGHRS, CDR2 YFSETQ. The CDR3 coding sequence is TGCGCCAGCAGTTTCGGACAGAACTATGGCTACACCTTC. Residues: CASSFGQNYGYTF.

On this clone: Other DNA sequences in this sample translate to the same CDR3. This chain links TRBV2 with TRBJ1-5; D is possibly TRBD1 (6 bases). This CDR3 is built from 15 residues. Germline lookup yields CDR1 SNHLY and CDR2 FYNNEI. V was shortened by 2 bases and J by 6 bases, with 14 bases between the two germline ends. The CDR3 region has the DNA TGTGCCAGCAGTGAAACAGGGCATGCAAGTCAGCCCCAGCATTTT. Its translation: CASSETGHASQPQHF.

This clone has just one count. V and J are TRBV19 and TRBJ2-2; possible D gene TRBD2, 5 bases. CDR1 is LNHDA, CDR2 SQIVND, per germline (reference sequence). CDR3 size: 14 residues. The V and J ends lost 3 bases and 6 bases respectively, with 11 bases between them. The CDR3 nucleotides are TGTGCCAGTAGTATGGGGAGCTCAGCCGGGGAGCTGTTTTTT. It is translated as CASSMGSSAGELFF.

This clone was observed a handful of times. The rearrangement links TRBV30 to TRBJ1-5; TRBD1 agrees at 7 bases. CDR1 is GTSNPN and CDR2 is SVGIG in the germline V gene (reference sequence). The length of the CDR3 is 14 residues. Losses at the gene ends were 1 base for V and 2 bases for J; bases not matched to a gene: 2. Here the CDR3 DNA reads TGTGCCTGGAGTGGCGGGACAGGCAATCAGCCCCAGCATTTT. Amino acid sequence: CAWSGGTGNQPQHF.